This T cell receptor beta chain was observed in a study of cytomegalovirus exposure and HLA in healthy donors. The study, taken as a whole, reports: Cytomegalovirus association was listed for about 170 TCR beta chains.

This clone has only one observation. Its antigen remains unknown. Trimming shortened V by 1 base and J by 0 bases, and 9 bases separated the two germline ends. This CDR3 contains 16 residues. CDR1 is LNHDA, CDR2 SQIVND, per germline (reference sequence). The data were produced by immunoSEQ multiplex PCR, yet TCRdb's version contains in-frame clones alone and is incomplete. Of about 170,000 clones listed, 86% were seen once; the top ten hold less than 3%. The V and J genes are TRBV19 and TRBJ1-4; no reliable D call. The source is a man in his late teens or twenties in good health and CMV-seropositive. The material sequenced was PBMCs. DNA for the CDR3: TGTGCCAGTAGTATAGTAGCTTGGCCAACTAATGAAAAACTGTTTTTT. The encoded protein is CASSIVAWPTNEKLFF.